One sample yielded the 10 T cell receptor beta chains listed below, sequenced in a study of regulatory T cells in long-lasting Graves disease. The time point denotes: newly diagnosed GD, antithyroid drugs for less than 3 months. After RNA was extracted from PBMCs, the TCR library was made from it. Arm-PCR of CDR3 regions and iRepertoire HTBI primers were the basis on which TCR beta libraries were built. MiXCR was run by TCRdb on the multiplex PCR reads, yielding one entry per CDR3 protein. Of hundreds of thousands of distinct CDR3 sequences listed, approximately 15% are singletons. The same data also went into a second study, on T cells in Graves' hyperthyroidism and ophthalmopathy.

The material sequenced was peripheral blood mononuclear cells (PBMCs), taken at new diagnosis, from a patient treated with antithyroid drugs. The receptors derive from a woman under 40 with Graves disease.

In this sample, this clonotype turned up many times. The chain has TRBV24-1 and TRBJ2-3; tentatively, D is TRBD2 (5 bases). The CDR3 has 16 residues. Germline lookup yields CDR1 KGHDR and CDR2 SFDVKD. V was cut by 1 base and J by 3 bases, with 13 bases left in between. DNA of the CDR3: TGTGCCACCAGTGATTTTCGGCCATCGGGGACAGATACGCAGTATTTT. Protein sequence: CATSDFRPSGTDTQYF.

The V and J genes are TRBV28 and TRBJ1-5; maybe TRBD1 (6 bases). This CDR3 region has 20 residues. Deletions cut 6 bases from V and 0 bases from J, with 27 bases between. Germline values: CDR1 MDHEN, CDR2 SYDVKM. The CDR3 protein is CASSDRETGMGAYSNQPQHF. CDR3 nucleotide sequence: TGTGCCAGCAGCGATCGCGAAACAGGGATGGGGGCATATAGCAATCAGCCCCAGCATTTT.

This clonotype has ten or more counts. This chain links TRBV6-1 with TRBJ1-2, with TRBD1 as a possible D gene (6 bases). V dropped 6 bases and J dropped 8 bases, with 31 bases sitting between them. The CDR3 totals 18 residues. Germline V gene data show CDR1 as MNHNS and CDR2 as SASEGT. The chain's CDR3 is CASSARGLGGSLAGGYTF. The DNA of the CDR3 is TGTGCCAGCAGCGCCAGGGGCCTCGGGGGTTCGCTCGCCGGCGGCTACACCTTC.

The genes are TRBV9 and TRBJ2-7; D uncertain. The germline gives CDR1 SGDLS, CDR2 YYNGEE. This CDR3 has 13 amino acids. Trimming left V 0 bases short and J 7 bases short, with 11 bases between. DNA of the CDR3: TGTGCCAGCAGCGTAGGAACTGCACGGGAGCAGTACTTC. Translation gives CASSVGTAREQYF. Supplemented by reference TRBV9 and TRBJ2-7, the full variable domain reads DSGVTQTPKHLITATGQRVTLRCSPRSGDLSVYWYQQSLDQGLQFLIQYYNGEERAKGNILERFSAQQFPDLHSELNLSSLELGDSALYFCASSVGTAREQYFGPGTRLTVT.

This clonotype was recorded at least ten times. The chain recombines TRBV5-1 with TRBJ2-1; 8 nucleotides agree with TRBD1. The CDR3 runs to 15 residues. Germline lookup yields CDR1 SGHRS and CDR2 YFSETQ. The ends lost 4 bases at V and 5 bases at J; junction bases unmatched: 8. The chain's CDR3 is CASSTHRGYNNEQFF. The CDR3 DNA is TGCGCCAGCAGCACCCACAGGGGGTATAACAATGAGCAGTTCTTC.

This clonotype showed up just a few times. CDR3 nucleotides: TGCAGTGCTAGAGATCCGGACAGGGGGCTTGGTCTGCTATATGGCTACACCTTC. Translation gives CSARDPDRGLGLLYGYTF. The gene calls are TRBV20-1 and TRBJ1-2; 11 bases fit TRBD1. Per the germline V gene, CDR1 is DFQATT and CDR2 is SNEGSKA (reference sequence). CDR3 length equals 18 residues. The trim removed 0 bases at V and 5 bases at J, leaving 14 bases unmatched.

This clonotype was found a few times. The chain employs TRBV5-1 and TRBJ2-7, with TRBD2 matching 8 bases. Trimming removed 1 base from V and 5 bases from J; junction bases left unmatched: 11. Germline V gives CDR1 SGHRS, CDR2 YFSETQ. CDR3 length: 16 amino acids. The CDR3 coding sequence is TGCGCCAGCAGCTTGCCCTTAACAAGCGGGAGCCACGAGCAGTACTTC. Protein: CASSLPLTSGSHEQYF. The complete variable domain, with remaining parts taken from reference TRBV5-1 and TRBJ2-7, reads KAGVTQTPRYLIKTRGQQVTLSCSPISGHRSVSWYQQTPGQGLQFLFEYFSETQRNKGNFPGRFSGRQFSNSRSEMNVSTLELGDSALYLCASSLPLTSGSHEQYFGPGTRLTVT.

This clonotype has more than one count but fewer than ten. The chain's CDR3 is CASRPGKGESVPTEAFF. The CDR3, as DNA: TGTGCCAGTAGACCAGGGAAGGGCGAATCAGTGCCCACTGAAGCTTTCTTT. The chain couples TRBV19 to TRBJ1-1; weak D call: TRBD1 (5 bases). Per germline, CDR1 LNHDA and CDR2 SQIVND (reference sequence). The CDR3 has 17 residues. Trimming removed 6 bases from V and 4 bases from J, with 24 bases in between. Full variable domain (missing parts from reference TRBV19 and TRBJ1-1): DGGITQSPKYLFRKEGQNVTLSCEQNLNHDAMYWYRQDPGQGLRLIYYSQIVNDFQKGDIAEGYSVSREKKESFPLTVTSAQKNPTAFYLCASRPGKGESVPTEAFFGQGTRLTVV.

The CDR3 DNA is TGTGCCACCAGTGATCCCGGGACAGGAAGGATCAATGAGCAGTTCTTC. Amino acids: CATSDPGTGRINEQFF. The V call is TRBV24-1, the J call TRBJ2-1; 8 bases match TRBD1. Germline lookup yields CDR1 KGHDR and CDR2 SFDVKD. The CDR3 has 16 residues. V gave up 3 bases and J gave up 6 bases; unmatched junction bases: 9.

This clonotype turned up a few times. The CDR3, as DNA: TGTGCCAGCAGTTTAATAGTAGGTGTTCGGTATTTT. Translated, it gives CASSLIVGVRYF. The chain combines TRBV12-3 or TRBV12-4 with TRBJ2-3; D is unclear. V was pared by 2 bases and J by 14 bases, with 14 bases between. This CDR3 has 12 residues.